The next 24 T cell receptor beta chains were all read from a single sample in a study of blood T cell repertoires in COVID-19. TCRdb's table, derived via immunoSEQ multiplex PCR, lists solely in-frame clones and lacks some. The sample records 150,000 to 200,000 clones, about 90% being singletons. Sequenced material: peripheral blood. All receptors come from a man in his forties with active or convalescent COVID-19.

The chain recombines TRBV7-8 with TRBJ1-1; maybe TRBD1 (6 bases). This CDR3 is 17 amino acids long. V lost 1 base and J 0 bases, leaving 15 bases between the germline ends. Germline CDR1 is SGHVS and CDR2 is FQNEAQ. The CDR3 spells CASSLVTGNTVNTEAFF. In nucleotides, the CDR3 is TGTGCCAGCAGCTTAGTTACAGGGAACACCGTGAACACTGAAGCTTTCTTT.

The chain links TRBV3-1 (or the pseudogene TRBV3-2) to TRBJ1-2; 11 bases fit TRBD1. V lost 4 bases to trimming and J lost 7 bases; unmatched junction nucleotides: 11. CDR1 and CDR2 from the germline V gene are LGHDT and YNNKEL (reference sequence). The length of the CDR3 is 16 residues. The CDR3 here is CASSLGQGAKEFGYTF. The CDR3 bases are TGTGCCAGCAGCCTCGGACAGGGGGCAAAGGAGTTTGGCTACACCTTC.

The rearrangement joins TRBV19 to TRBJ2-5, with TRBD2 as a possible D gene (6 bases). Trimming removed 5 bases from V and 4 bases from J, with 11 bases in between. Germline V gene data show CDR1 as LNHDA and CDR2 as SQIVND (reference sequence). The CDR3 is made up of 13 amino acids. CDR3 sequence: CASSGQGGETQYF. The CDR3 nucleotides read TGTGCCAGTAGTGGGCAGGGAGGAGAGACCCAGTACTTC.

J is TRBJ1-1 and V is TRBV7-2; D not resolved. The CDR3 totals 14 residues. Per germline, CDR1 SGHTA and CDR2 FQGNSA. Trimming took off 1 base at V and 2 bases at J, with 8 bases between the two ends. CDR3 bases: TGTGCCAGCAGCTTAGTTACTCATAACACTGAAGCTTTCTTT. Its protein product is CASSLVTHNTEAFF.

V gene TRBV6-6 combines with J gene TRBJ1-2; D is perhaps TRBD1 (6 bases). Trimming took off 6 bases at V and 2 bases at J, with 13 bases between the two ends. This CDR3 contains 14 residues. Germline V gene data show CDR1 as MNHNY and CDR2 as SVGAGI (reference sequence). Here the CDR3 DNA reads TGTGCCAGCAGCCCTTATACAGGGAACTATGGCTACACCTTC. It encodes CASSPYTGNYGYTF.

The chain joins TRBV12-3 or TRBV12-4 to TRBJ1-2; D is ambiguous. V dropped 7 bases and J dropped 6 bases, with 15 bases sitting between them. The CDR3 is 13 amino acids. CDR3 amino acids: CASKATTSDGYTF. In DNA, the CDR3 is TGTGCCAGCAAGGCGACCACTAGTGATGGCTACACCTTC.

CDR3 protein: CASSPPGGGPQHF. Here the CDR3 DNA reads TGTGCCAGCAGTCCCCCGGGGGGCGGGCCCCAGCATTTT. The chain recombines TRBV12-3 or TRBV12-4 with TRBJ1-5; maybe TRBD1 (6 bases). There are 13 residues in the CDR3. With 5 bases removed from V and 9 bases from J, the gap between germline ends came to 14 bases.

This sequence joins TRBV6-1 and TRBJ1-4; no clear D. The CDR3 consists of 13 residues. Trimming pared 3 bases from V and 10 bases from J, leaving 12 bases between. CDR1 is MNHNS and CDR2 is SASEGT in the germline V gene. CDR3 nucleotides: TGTGCCAGCAGTGAGAGCTTTCGGGGAAAACTGTTTTTT. Protein: CASSESFRGKLFF.

The chain couples TRBV6-6 to TRBJ1-1, with 8 bases identical to TRBD1. Germline CDR1 reads MNHNY; CDR2 reads SVGAGI (reference sequence). The CDR3 runs 14 residues. The V segment lost 6 bases and the J segment 6 bases; nucleotides outside the gene matches: 9. In DNA form, the CDR3 reads TGTGCCAGCAGCCCCATTGGACAGGGCCCTGAAGCTTTCTTT. This translates into CASSPIGQGPEAFF.

This chain links TRBV7-3 with TRBJ2-3; D may be TRBD2 (6 bases). CDR1 and CDR2 (germline): SGHTA, FQGTGA. The CDR3 totals 15 residues. With 8 bases removed from V and 6 bases from J, the gap between germline ends came to 21 bases. DNA of the CDR3: TGTGCCAGCTCAATTACGCGGGACCCGGGGGATACGCAGTATTTT. It translates to CASSITRDPGDTQYF.

The chain has TRBV4-3 and TRBJ2-3, with D possibly being TRBD1 (6 bases). Trimming removed 2 bases at V and 4 bases at J, with 13 bases between. Germline loops: CDR1 LGHNA, CDR2 YSLEER. CDR3 size: 15 residues. CDR3 nucleotide sequence: TGCGCCAGCAGCCAACCCCCGTGGGGGCCAGATACGCAGTATTTT. Its translation is CASSQPPWGPDTQYF.

The chain has TRBV3-1 (or the pseudogene TRBV3-2) and TRBJ2-3; TRBD1 aligns across 7 bases. The ends lost 4 bases at V and 4 bases at J; junction bases unmatched: 8. Per germline, CDR1 LGHDT and CDR2 YNNKEL (reference sequence). CDR3 size: 15 residues. Here the CDR3 reads CASSPWDSAADTQYF. The CDR3 DNA reads TGTGCCAGCAGCCCGTGGGACAGCGCCGCAGATACGCAGTATTTT.

In its sample, this clone was seen once. The chain employs TRBV19 and TRBJ1-1, with 7 positions matching TRBD1. Germline V gene sequence: CDR1 LNHDA, CDR2 SQIVND (reference sequence). Trimming at V came to 1 base and at J to 0 bases, leaving 5 bases not matched to a gene. This CDR3 is built from 16 residues. The CDR3 spells CASSIASTGMNTEAFF. CDR3 bases: TGTGCCAGTAGTATAGCTTCGACAGGGATGAACACTGAAGCTTTCTTT.

This rearrangement joins TRBV4-1 to TRBJ1-1; D gene unclear. The germline V gene has CDR1 MGHRA and CDR2 YSYEKL. Trimming pared 3 bases from V and 1 base from J, leaving 21 bases between. This CDR3 spans 18 amino acids. CDR3 loop: CASSQLTRTVIPNTEAFF. The CDR3 nucleotides are TGCGCCAGCAGCCAGCTCACCAGAACCGTTATTCCGAACACTGAAGCTTTCTTT.

This chain links TRBV6-2 or TRBV6-3 with TRBJ1-2; 9 positions agree with TRBD1. Trimming took 6 bases from V and 3 from J; bases not matched to a gene: 5. This CDR3 comprises 14 residues. Per germline, CDR1 MNHEY and CDR2 SVGEGT. CDR3 nucleotide sequence: TGTGCCAGCAGCTTGGGACAGGGAGACTATGGCTACACCTTC. It is translated as CASSLGQGDYGYTF.

The rearrangement joins TRBV6-1 to TRBJ2-1; D ambiguous. The V gene lost 3 bases and the J gene lost 0 bases, with 18 bases spanning the gap. Germline V gene sequence: CDR1 MNHNS, CDR2 SASEGT. The CDR3 is 18 residues long. The CDR3 loop reads CASSDPMGDLLSYNEQFF. CDR3 nucleotide sequence: TGTGCCAGCAGTGACCCGATGGGCGATTTGCTCTCCTACAATGAGCAGTTCTTC.

This rearrangement joins TRBV5-1 to TRBJ2-2; 9 bases match TRBD2. The J segment lost 0 bases and the V segment lost 4 bases, leaving 4 bases of the junction unmatched. The CDR3 spans 16 residues. CDR1 and CDR2 from the germline V gene are SGHRS and YFSETQ. CDR3 amino acids: CASSLAGPSNTGELFF. The CDR3 DNA sequence: TGCGCCAGCAGCCTAGCGGGACCCTCGAACACCGGGGAGCTGTTTTTT. Looking up the rest from reference TRBV5-1 and TRBJ2-2 gives the full variable domain: KAGVTQTPRYLIKTRGQQVTLSCSPISGHRSVSWYQQTPGQGLQFLFEYFSETQRNKGNFPGRFSGRQFSNSRSEMNVSTLELGDSALYLCASSLAGPSNTGELFFGEGSRLTVL.

This clone was seen more than once but under ten times. The CDR3 nucleotides are TGTGCCAGTAGTATCCGGAAAGGGGCGGTGGACACTGAAGCTTTCTTT. Protein sequence: CASSIRKGAVDTEAFF. The chain combines TRBV19 with TRBJ1-1, with D tentatively TRBD1 (5 bases). The V end lost 3 bases, the J end lost 3 bases, and 17 bases lay between the germline ends. CDR1 is LNHDA and CDR2 is SQIVND in the germline V gene (reference sequence). The CDR3 is made up of 16 amino acids.

J is TRBJ2-7 and V is TRBV5-4, with a weak D call TRBD2 (6 bases). The germline gives CDR1 SGHNT, CDR2 YYREEE (reference sequence). The CDR3 runs to 13 residues. Between the trimmed V and J ends, which lost 5 bases and 7 bases, there was a span of 16 bases. The chain's CDR3 is CASSAGTEGEQYF. The CDR3 DNA follows: TGTGCCAGCAGTGCCGGGACTGAGGGAGAGCAGTACTTC.

The chain recombines TRBV15 with TRBJ1-2; tentatively, D is TRBD1 (6 bases). Germline CDR1 is LNHNV and CDR2 is YYDKDF (reference sequence). The CDR3 loop spans 15 amino acids. With 0 bases removed from V and 5 bases from J, the gap between germline ends came to 13 bases. As DNA, the CDR3 is TGTGCCACCAGCAGAGATTCGGGGGGCGCGTATGGCTACACCTTC. Encoded protein: CATSRDSGGAYGYTF.

The chain employs TRBV5-8 and TRBJ1-1; D is unclear. The germline CDR1 and CDR2 sequences are SGHTS and YDEGEE. CDR3 length equals 15 residues. V was shortened by 0 bases and J by 1 base, with 10 bases between the two germline ends. In DNA form, the CDR3 reads TGTGCCAGCAGCTTGGTAGTGAGCCAGAACACTGAAGCTTTCTTT. As protein: CASSLVVSQNTEAFF.

This sequence joins TRBV7-9 and TRBJ1-3, with a weak D call TRBD1 (5 bases). V lost 5 bases to trimming and J lost 3 bases, with 14 bases between them. The CDR3 contains 15 residues. Germline-derived CDR1 and CDR2 are SEHNR and FQNEAQ (reference sequence). The CDR3 is CASSQPSGVGNTIYF. CDR3 nucleotides: TGTGCCAGCAGCCAACCTTCGGGGGTTGGAAACACCATATATTTT. Drawing the rest from reference TRBV7-9 and TRBJ1-3, the complete variable domain is DTGVSQNPRHKITKRGQNVTFRCDPISEHNRLYWYRQTLGQGPEFLTYFQNEAQLEKSRLLSDRFSAERPKGSFSTLEIQRTEQGDSAMYLCASSQPSGVGNTIYFGEGSWLTVV.

This clone appeared a few times. The chain links TRBV4-2 to TRBJ1-4; D is unresolved. The CDR3 sequence is 14 residues long. Germline CDR1 and CDR2: LGHNA and YNFKEQ. The germline V and J ends were trimmed by 0 bases and 8 bases, with 10 bases remaining between them. DNA of the CDR3: TGTGCCAGCAGCCAAGACAGGAGGGAGGAAAAACTGTTTTTT. This codes for CASSQDRREEKLFF.

The rearrangement joins TRBV2 to TRBJ1-2; D is undetermined. The germline CDR1 and CDR2 sequences are SNHLY and FYNNEI. CDR3 length: 12 residues. The germline V and J ends were trimmed by 4 bases and 4 bases, with 7 bases remaining between them. CDR3 protein: CASSVTRYGYTF. In nucleotides, the CDR3 is TGTGCCAGCAGTGTTACTCGCTATGGCTACACCTTC.